Listed below are T cell receptor beta chains from one sample, sequenced in a study of T cell responses to AZD1222 COVID-19 vaccine. Using immunoSEQ multiplex PCR, the repertoire was profiled, and TCRdb retains in-frame clones only, with some absent. Altogether approximately 100,000 clones are present, around 87% being singletons, with the ten largest covering roughly 5.3%. The sample consisted of peripheral blood, taken on day 0 of AZD1222 vaccination. These receptors all stem from an adult in good health. CDR3s include the opening cysteine and the closing phenylalanine or tryptophan. Fields, in order: CDR3 DNA, CDR3 protein, J gene, V gene, clone size, D gene. D genes are given only for firm matches. A clone size is listed for some rows: how often the clone was seen (once, few, many), or a class if it is expanded.

TGTGCCAGCAGTCAACAGGGGAGGCTAGAGACCCAGTACTTC | CASSQQGRLETQYF | TRBJ2-5 | TRBV25-1 | - | -
TGTGCCAGCAGCTTGGGACCTAGGGGCAGGAACACTGAAGCTTTCTTT | CASSLGPRGRNTEAFF | TRBJ1-1 | TRBV5-4 | - | -
TGTGCCAGCGAGAGTTCCGGGGTTTCACCCCTCCACTTT | CASESSGVSPLHF | TRBJ1-6 | TRBV2 | - | -
TGTGCCAGCAGCGCCCGAACCGGGACAGGGGTTTTAGGGGCCAACGTCCTGACTTTC | CASSARTGTGVLGANVLTF | TRBJ2-6 | TRBV7-2 | - | TRBD1
TGTGCCTGGAGTGTCAGGGGAGGGAATTCACCCCTCCACTTT | CAWSVRGGNSPLHF | TRBJ1-6 | TRBV30 | - | -
TGTGCCAGCAGCCCCCGGACAGGTGGAAACACCATATATTTT | CASSPRTGGNTIYF | TRBJ1-3 | TRBV25-1 | - | TRBD1
TGTGCCAGCAGCTTATCAGGCAGTCCCCTCCACTTT | CASSLSGSPLHF | TRBJ1-6 | TRBV7-2 | - | -
TGTGCCAGCAGTCGCGACCGCGCGCGTGGAAACACCATATATTTT | CASSRDRARGNTIYF | TRBJ1-3 | TRBV6-5 | - | -
TGCGCCAGCAGCTTGGTAGGGGTACTCTACTTC | CASSLVGVLYF | TRBJ2-7 | TRBV5-1 | - | -
TGTGCCAGCAGCCCGCGACTAGCGGGAGGGCCACACACAGATACGCAGTATTTT | CASSPRLAGGPHTDTQYF | TRBJ2-3 | TRBV21-1 | - | -
TGCGCCAGCAGTACTGGGACAGCTAGCACAGATACGCAGTATTTT | CASSTGTASTDTQYF | TRBJ2-3 | TRBV5-1 | - | TRBD1
TGTGCCAGCCGCGACGGCGGGGGAAAAGAGACCCAGTACTTC | CASRDGGGKETQYF | TRBJ2-5 | TRBV5-4 | - | TRBD2
TGTGCCAGCAGTGATTTTCGGTATAGCAATCAGCCCCAGCATTTT | CASSDFRYSNQPQHF | TRBJ1-5 | TRBV6-1 | - | -
TGTGCCAGCAGCCAAGCCCCTGGGACAGGGGGCCACGAGACCCAGTACTTC | CASSQAPGTGGHETQYF | TRBJ2-5 | TRBV14 | few | TRBD1
TGTGCCAGCTCGCCGACTAGGGGCTCTGGGGCCAACGTCCTGACTTTC | CASSPTRGSGANVLTF | TRBJ2-6 | TRBV18 | - | -